This T cell receptor beta chain was sequenced during a study of HIV-infected children after antiretroviral therapy interruption. About the study: Interruption group median age roughly 10 years; continuous group around 8 years. Weeks 0, 12, interruption end (24 or 48), and about 3 years post-study gave interruption-arm samples. Samples from the continuous-treatment group were taken at weeks 0, 48 and 150.

A 3' RACE protocol on RNA, with unique molecular identifiers, produced the TCR library. TCRdb reprocessed the 3' RACE reads with MiXCR, giving one entry per CDR3 protein. The sample lists tens of thousands of distinct CDR3 sequences, roughly 4% occurring once. As to treatment: PENTA 11 planned treatment interruption arm or continuous ART arm. At least 24 weeks of at least three-drug ART, in children 2 to 15 years. V lost 4 bases and J lost 0, with 6 bases in between. The CDR3 spans 12 residues. Germline-derived CDR1 and CDR2 are SQVTM and ANQGSEA. This receptor was identified in a pool of human donors with HIV. This sequence joins TRBV29-1 and TRBJ1-2, with no clear D. The sequenced sample was CD45RA+ CD4+ T cells from PBMCs, pooled from several time points, obtained from a donor given antiretroviral therapy, either interrupted or continuous. Subset described: naive CD4+ CD45RA+ CD45RO- T cells. The CDR3 here is CSVGTANYGYTF. The CDR3, as DNA: TGCAGCGTTGGGACGGCTAACTATGGCTACACCTTC.